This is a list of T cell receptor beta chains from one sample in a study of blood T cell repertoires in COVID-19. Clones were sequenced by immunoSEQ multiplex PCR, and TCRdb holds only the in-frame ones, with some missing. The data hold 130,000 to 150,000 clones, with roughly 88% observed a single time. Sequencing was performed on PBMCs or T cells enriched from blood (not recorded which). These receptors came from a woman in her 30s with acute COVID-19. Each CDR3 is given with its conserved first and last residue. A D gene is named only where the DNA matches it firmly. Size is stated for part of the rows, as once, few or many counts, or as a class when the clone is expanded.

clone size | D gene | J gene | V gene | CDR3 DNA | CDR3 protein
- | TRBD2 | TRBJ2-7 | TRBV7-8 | TGTGCCAGCAGCTTAGTGAGTTTGCGGGAGACATCCTACGAGCAGTACTTC | CASSLVSLRETSYEQYF
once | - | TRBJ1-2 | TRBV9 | TGTGCCAGCAGCGTAGGGCAGGGTGATAACTATGGCTACACCTTC | CASSVGQGDNYGYTF
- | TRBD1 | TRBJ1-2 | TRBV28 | TGTGCCAGCAGTCCGCGTCAGGGGGTGTACCGCTATGGCTACACCTTC | CASSPRQGVYRYGYTF
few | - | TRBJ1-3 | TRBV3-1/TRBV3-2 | TGTGCCAGCAGCCAATTCCCGGGACTGCTCTCTGGAAACACCATATATTTT | CASSQFPGLLSGNTIYF
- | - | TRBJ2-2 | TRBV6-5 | TGTGCCAGCAGCCCCAGGAACACCGGGGAGCTGTTTTTT | CASSPRNTGELFF
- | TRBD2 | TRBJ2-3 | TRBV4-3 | TGCGCCAGCAGCCCCGGGACTAGTCCCCTGACGCAGTATTTT | CASSPGTSPLTQYF
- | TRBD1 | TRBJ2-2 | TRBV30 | TGTGCCTGGAGCAGGACAGGTCGGGACACCGGGGAGCTGTTTTTT | CAWSRTGRDTGELFF
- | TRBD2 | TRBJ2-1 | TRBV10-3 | TGTGCCATCACCCCCGGGACTAGCGGGATCGAGCAGTTCTTC | CAITPGTSGIEQFF
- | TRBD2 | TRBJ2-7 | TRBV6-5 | TGTGCCAGCAGTCGGGGACTAGCGGGGGGAGAGCAGTACTTC | CASSRGLAGGEQYF
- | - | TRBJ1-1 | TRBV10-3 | TGTGCCATAAAGGACAGCCTAAACACTGAAGCTTTCTTT | CAIKDSLNTEAFF
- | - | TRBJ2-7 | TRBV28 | TGTGCCAGCAGTACCGGGACTTCTTTCTACGAGCAGTACTTC | CASSTGTSFYEQYF
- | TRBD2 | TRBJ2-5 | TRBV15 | TGTGCCACCCAATTAGCGGGAGGGCCCGGCGAGACCCAGTACTTC | CATQLAGGPGETQYF
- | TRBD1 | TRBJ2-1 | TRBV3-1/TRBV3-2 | TGTGCCAGCAGCCACCTACAGGGGGGCTACAATGAGCAGTTCTTC | CASSHLQGGYNEQFF
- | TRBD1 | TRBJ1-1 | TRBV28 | TGTGCCAGCAGCCCCACAGGGGGGAACACTGAAGCTTTCTTT | CASSPTGGNTEAFF
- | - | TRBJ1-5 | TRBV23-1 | TGCGCCAGCAGTCAAAATTACGATGGGGCGGATCAGCCCCAGCATTTT | CASSQNYDGADQPQHF
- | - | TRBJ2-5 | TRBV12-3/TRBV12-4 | TGTGCCAGCAGTTTCCCCCTAGAGACCCAGTACTTC | CASSFPLETQYF
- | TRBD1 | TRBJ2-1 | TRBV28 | TGTGCCAGCAGGGTCCGACAGGGAAGCTCCTACAATGAGCAGTTCTTC | CASRVRQGSSYNEQFF
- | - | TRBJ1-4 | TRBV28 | TGTGCCAGTTCTTGGCCGGGGGAAGAAGAAAAACTGTTTTTT | CASSWPGEEEKLFF
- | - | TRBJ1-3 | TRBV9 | TGTGCCAGCAGCGTAGGGGCTTCTGGAAACACCATATATTTT | CASSVGASGNTIYF
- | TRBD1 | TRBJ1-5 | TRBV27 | TGTGCCAGCAGTCCCTGGACAGGGAACAATCAGCCCCAGCATTTT | CASSPWTGNNQPQHF
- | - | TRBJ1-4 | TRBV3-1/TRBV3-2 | TGTGCCAGCAGCCCAACGGGGGGAACTAATGAAAAACTGTTTTTT | CASSPTGGTNEKLFF
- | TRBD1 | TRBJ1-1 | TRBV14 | TGTGCCAGCAGCCCCACTGCGGGACAGCCGAACACTGAAGCTTTCTTT | CASSPTAGQPNTEAFF
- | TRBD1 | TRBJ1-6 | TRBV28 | TGTGCCAGCAGTCCCATAGGGACAGGGGCCTATAATTCACCCCTCCACTTT | CASSPIGTGAYNSPLHF
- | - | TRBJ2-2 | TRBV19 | TGTGCCAGTAGTATAGATCGTTACACCGGGGAGCTGTTTTTT | CASSIDRYTGELFF
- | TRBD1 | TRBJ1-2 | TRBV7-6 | TGTGCCAGCAGCTCCACCGGGGCAGGGGGAAGAAGTTACTATGGCTACACCTTC | CASSSTGAGGRSYYGYTF
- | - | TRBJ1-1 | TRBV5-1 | TGCGCCAGCAGCTTGATGGGGGTGGGAGGGACTGGCACTGAAGCTTTCTTT | CASSLMGVGGTGTEAFF
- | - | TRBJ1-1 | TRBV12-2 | TGTGCAAGTCGCTTAGTGTCGGGATTTCAGCGACCGTCGAACACTGAAGCTTTCTTT | CASRLVSGFQRPSNTEAFF
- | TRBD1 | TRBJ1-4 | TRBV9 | TGTGCCAGCAGCGTCGGACCGGGACAGGGAGGATTGACTACTGAAAAACTGTTTTTT | CASSVGPGQGGLTTEKLFF
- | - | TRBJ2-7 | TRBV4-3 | TGCGCCAGCAGCCAAGATCTTGAGGGAACGCCCGAGCAGTACTTC | CASSQDLEGTPEQYF
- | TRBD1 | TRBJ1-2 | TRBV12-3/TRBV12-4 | TGTGCCAGCAGTTTAGAGCAGGGGACAGACCCTTGCTTC | CASSLEQGTDPCF
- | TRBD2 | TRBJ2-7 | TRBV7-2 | TGTGCCAGCAGCCCCTTAGCGGGAGTGCCCTACGAGCAGTACTTC | CASSPLAGVPYEQYF
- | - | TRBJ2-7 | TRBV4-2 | TGTGCGACCCGAGGTAGCGCTTCGGAAGAGCAGTACTTC | CATRGSASEEQYF
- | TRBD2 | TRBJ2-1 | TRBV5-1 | TGCGCCAGCAGCTTGGTTGCGGGAGTCTACAATGAGCAGTTCTTC | CASSLVAGVYNEQFF
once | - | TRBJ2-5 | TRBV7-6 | TGTGCCAGCAGCTTAGGCAGGGAGACCCAGTACTTC | CASSLGRETQYF
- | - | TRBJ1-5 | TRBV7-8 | TGTGCCAGCAGCTTAGTAGCTGCGCGGGGTCAGCCCCAGCATTTT | CASSLVAARGQPQHF
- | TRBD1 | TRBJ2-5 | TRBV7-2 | TGTGCCAGCAGCCGGACAGGGGGCGGGGAGACCCAGTACTTC | CASSRTGGGETQYF
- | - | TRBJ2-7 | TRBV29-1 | TGCAGCGTTGAAATGACAGACTCCTACGAGCAGTACTTC | CSVEMTDSYEQYF
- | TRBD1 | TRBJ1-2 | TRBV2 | TGTGCCAGCAGGGAGAGACAGGGGGCAGGCTACACCTTC | CASRERQGAGYTF
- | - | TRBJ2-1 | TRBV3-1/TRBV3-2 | TGTGCCAGCAGCCAAGAGGGGGGTGAGCAGTTCTTC | CASSQEGGEQFF
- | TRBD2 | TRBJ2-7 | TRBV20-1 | TGCAGTGCTCTTGGACTAGACGAGCAGTACTTC | CSALGLDEQYF
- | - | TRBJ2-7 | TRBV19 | TGTGCCAGTAGCCGAATTAGCGGAGGTAACTACGAGCAGTACTTC | CASSRISGGNYEQYF
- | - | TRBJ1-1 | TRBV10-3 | TGTGCCATCCTTGCGGGGGGCCTGGCTTTCTTT | CAILAGGLAFF
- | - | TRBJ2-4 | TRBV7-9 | TGTGCCAGCAGCTTAGGTGAGGGCATTCAGTACTTC | CASSLGEGIQYF
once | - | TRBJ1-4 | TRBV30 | TGTGCCTGGAGTTATTGGGGCAGCAGCAATGAAAAACTGTTTTTT | CAWSYWGSSNEKLFF
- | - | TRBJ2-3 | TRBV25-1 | TGTGCCAGCAGTGAATCCGGCAGGGGGGTTGATACGCAGTATTTT | CASSESGRGVDTQYF
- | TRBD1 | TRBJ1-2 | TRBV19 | TGTGCCAGTAGCGACGGGACAGGGAGGGACTATGGCTACACCTTC | CASSDGTGRDYGYTF
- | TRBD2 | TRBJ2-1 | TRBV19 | TGTGCCAGTAGTCCTAGCGGGGACCCACCCTACAATGAGCAGTTCTTC | CASSPSGDPPYNEQFF
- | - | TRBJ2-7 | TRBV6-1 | TGTGCCAGCAGTGAGGCCCCTTCCTACGAGCAGTACTTC | CASSEAPSYEQYF
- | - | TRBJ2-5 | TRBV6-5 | TGTGCCAGCAGTTTCACTAGGCGGGAGACCCAGTACTTC | CASSFTRRETQYF
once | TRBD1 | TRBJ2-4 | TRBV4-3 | TGCGCCAGCAGCTCCTCCCCGGGGGACAGGGCCGAACTAGCCAAAAACATTCAGTACTTC | CASSSSPGDRAELAKNIQYF
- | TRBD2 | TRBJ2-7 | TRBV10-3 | TGTGCCATCAGTGGTCCGGGACTAGCGGGAGGGAACTCCTACGAGCAGTACTTC | CAISGPGLAGGNSYEQYF
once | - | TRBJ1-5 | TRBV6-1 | TGTGCCAGCAGTGAAGCGCCGGGAGATTATCAGCCCCAGCATTTT | CASSEAPGDYQPQHF
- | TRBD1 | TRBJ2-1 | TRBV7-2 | TGTGCCAGCAGCATGCCCGGACAGGGGGTTTTTGAGCAGTTCTTC | CASSMPGQGVFEQFF
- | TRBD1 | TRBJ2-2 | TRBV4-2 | TGTGCCAGCAGCCAAGATGCAATGGGACAGCCGAACACCGGGGAGCTGTTTTTT | CASSQDAMGQPNTGELFF
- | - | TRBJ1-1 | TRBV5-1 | TGCGCCAGCAGCTTGGGACATGAAGCTTTCTTT | CASSLGHEAFF
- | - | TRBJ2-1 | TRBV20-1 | TGCAGTGCGAACGGGGGACGGAGCCCGTTCTTC | CSANGGRSPFF
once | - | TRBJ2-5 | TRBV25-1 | TGTGCCAGCAGTGAATATCCCGGGACAACACAAGAGACCCAGTACTTC | CASSEYPGTTQETQYF